This T cell receptor (beta chain) stems from a study of breast tumors, draining lymph nodes, adjacent tissues. Trimming removed 6 bases at V and 7 bases at J, with 16 bases between. CDR3 size: 14 residues. Germline V gene lookup returns CDR1 WSHSY and CDR2 SAAADI. The lymph nodes were axillary draining lymph nodes from breast cancer patients. Each CDR3 protein gets one entry after TCRdb re-called the multiplex PCR reads with MiXCR. The table lists about 170,000 distinct CDR3 sequences, around a third of them singletons. This clonotype occurred many times. The sample consisted of axillary lymph node tissue. The receptor comes from a female donor with breast cancer. Some clones in this sample may be carry-over from other donors' samples. The J gene is TRBJ1-5, the V gene TRBV10-2; D may be TRBD1 (6 bases). The CDR3 DNA sequence: TGCGCCAGCAGGGATTTACAGGGACAACAGCCCCAGCATTTT. Its protein product is CASRDLQGQQPQHF.